What follows are 14 T cell receptor beta chains derived from one specimen sequenced in a study of T cells in Graves' hyperthyroidism and ophthalmopathy. Using RNA transcripts as the source, TCR beta CDR3 regions were amplified. With the HTBI primer set, the TCR CDR3 went through a first round of RT-PCR. TCRdb independently ran MiXCR on the multiplex PCR reads; one entry per CDR3 protein. The sample carries some 740,000 distinct CDR3 sequences, 12% to 15% recorded once. The source material was blood. The receptors come from a woman aged 18 to 35 with Graves' hyperthyroidism.

This clonotype was recorded at least ten times. V gene TRBV7-9 combines with J gene TRBJ2-4; D is unresolved. This CDR3 is 14 amino acids long. Looked up from germline, CDR1 is SEHNR and CDR2 is FQNEAQ (reference sequence). V was trimmed by 5 bases and J by 7 bases, leaving 15 bases between them. The CDR3: CASSPLVRVNIQYF. The CDR3 region has the DNA TGTGCCAGCAGCCCCCTTGTTCGGGTCAACATTCAGTACTTC.

This clonotype showed up many times. This sequence joins TRBV29-1 and TRBJ2-7, with 10 bases aligning to TRBD2. The CDR3 length is 13 residues. CDR1 is SQVTM, CDR2 ANQGSEA, per germline. J gave up 7 bases and V 5 bases, and 8 bases lay outside the gene matches. CDR3: CSVRLAGILEQYF. The DNA of the CDR3 is TGCAGCGTTCGACTAGCGGGTATTCTTGAGCAGTACTTC.

The chain uses TRBV10-3 and TRBJ2-3; possible D gene TRBD2, 6 bases. The V end was cut by 5 bases, the J end by 6 bases, with 15 bases between. The CDR3 spans 14 residues. The germline gives CDR1 ENHRY, CDR2 SYGVKD. The CDR3 reads CAISLVTRSDTQYF. The CDR3 nucleotides are TGTGCCATCAGTCTTGTGACTAGGTCTGATACGCAGTATTTT.

The V and J genes are TRBV29-1 and TRBJ2-7; 9 positions match TRBD1. Germline loops: CDR1 SQVTM, CDR2 ANQGSEA. This CDR3 contains 14 residues. Trimming removed 7 bases from V and 3 bases from J; junction bases left unmatched: 10. CDR3 sequence (DNA): TGCAGCGCCGCCCTGGGACAGGGAATCTACGAGCAGTACTTC. The encoded protein is CSAALGQGIYEQYF.

The gene calls are TRBV7-6 and TRBJ2-1; 11 bases map to TRBD2. The germline gives CDR1 SGHVS, CDR2 FNYEAQ. V trimming: 5 bases; J trimming: 8 bases; junction bases outside the gene matches: 14. CDR3 length equals 17 residues. The CDR3 sequence: CASSGPRLAGKWYEQFF. The CDR3 DNA reads as TGTGCCAGCAGCGGTCCCAGACTAGCGGGAAAGTGGTATGAGCAGTTCTTC.

This clonotype was observed many times. The chain has TRBV7-2 and TRBJ1-1; D gene ambiguous. The length of the CDR3 is 17 residues. V lost 1 base to trimming and J lost 2 bases, with 17 bases between them. CDR1 is SGHTA, CDR2 FQGNSA, per germline. The CDR3 sequence: CASSLEVGGRANTEAFF. The CDR3, as DNA: TGTGCCAGCAGCTTAGAGGTGGGCGGGAGGGCAAACACTGAAGCTTTCTTT.

V gene TRBV24-1 combines with J gene TRBJ2-3; a weak D match, TRBD1 (5 bases). Germline V lookup: CDR1 KGHDR, CDR2 SFDVKD. Trimming shortened V by 3 bases and J by 4 bases, and 10 bases separated the two germline ends. This CDR3 is 14 amino acids long. The CDR3 DNA follows: TGTGCCACCAGTGATACCAGGGTATCAGATACGCAGTATTTT. It yields the protein CATSDTRVSDTQYF.

This clonotype was seen many times. The gene calls are TRBV20-1 and TRBJ2-1; 8 nucleotides match TRBD1. This CDR3 has 15 amino acids. Germline V gene lookup returns CDR1 DFQATT and CDR2 SNEGSKA (reference sequence). V dropped 0 bases and J dropped 1; count of bases not matched to a gene: 2. The DNA of the CDR3 is TGCAGTGCTAGAGATCGACAGGGGTCCTACAATGAGCAGTTCTTC. Protein sequence: CSARDRQGSYNEQFF.

There are a few counts of this clonotype. CDR3 sequence (DNA): TGCAGCGACCTACAGGGGGACTATGGCTACACCTTC. Protein: CSDLQGDYGYTF. This sequence joins TRBV29-1 and TRBJ1-2, with TRBD1 matching over 8 bases. Per germline, CDR1 SQVTM and CDR2 ANQGSEA. The CDR3 covers 12 residues. The J segment lost 3 bases and the V segment lost 7 bases, leaving 4 bases of the junction unmatched.

The genes are TRBV4-3 and TRBJ1-1; tentatively, D is TRBD1 (5 bases). The CDR3 runs 14 residues. Deletions cut 4 bases from V and 1 base from J, with 10 bases between. The germline V gene has CDR1 LGHNA and CDR2 YSLEER. CDR3 sequence reads: CASSRIRENTEAFF. CDR3 sequence (DNA): TGCGCCAGCAGCCGAATCAGGGAGAACACTGAAGCTTTCTTT.

V usage is TRBV4-1 and J usage is TRBJ2-3; D is perhaps TRBD1 (6 bases). This CDR3 is 16 amino acids long. Germline CDR1 is MGHRA and CDR2 is YSYEKL. V was trimmed by 0 bases and J by 4 bases, leaving 14 bases between them. The CDR3 here is CASSQDLGKGADTQYF. CDR3 bases: TGCGCCAGCAGCCAAGATCTGGGTAAGGGGGCAGATACGCAGTATTTT.

This clonotype came up many times. The chain couples TRBV28 to TRBJ1-1; possible D gene TRBD1, 6 bases. The CDR3 is made up of 14 amino acids. From germline, CDR1 is MDHEN and CDR2 SYDVKM. V lost 10 bases and J lost 4, with 19 bases in between. In nucleotides, the CDR3 is TGTGCCACCGCAATGACAGGTGAAGGCACTGAAGCTTTCTTT. It yields the protein CATAMTGEGTEAFF.

This rearrangement joins TRBV19 to TRBJ1-6; tentatively, D is TRBD1 (6 bases). V was shortened by 10 bases and J by 7 bases, with 14 bases between the two germline ends. CDR3 length equals 13 residues. Germline CDR1 is LNHDA and CDR2 is SQIVND (reference sequence). DNA of the CDR3: TGTGCCACCAGGGACACGCGGAATTCACCCCTCCACTTT. Its protein is CATRDTRNSPLHF.

The sample holds a few counts of this clonotype. The V and J genes are TRBV30 and TRBJ1-4; D uncertain. The V gene's germline CDR1 is GTSNPN and CDR2 SVGIG (reference sequence). The V end was cut by 1 base, the J end by 8 bases, with 2 bases between. CDR3 length: 10 residues. The CDR3 sequence: CAWSGEKLFF. The CDR3 region has the DNA TGTGCCTGGAGTGGGGAAAAACTGTTTTTT.